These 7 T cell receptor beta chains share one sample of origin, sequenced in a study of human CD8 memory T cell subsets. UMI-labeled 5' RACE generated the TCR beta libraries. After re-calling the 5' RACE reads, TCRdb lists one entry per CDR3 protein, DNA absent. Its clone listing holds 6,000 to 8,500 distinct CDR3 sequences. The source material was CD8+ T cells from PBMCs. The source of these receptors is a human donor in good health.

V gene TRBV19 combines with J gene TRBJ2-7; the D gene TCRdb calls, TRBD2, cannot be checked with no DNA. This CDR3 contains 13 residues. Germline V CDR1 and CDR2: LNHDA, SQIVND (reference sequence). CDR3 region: CASSGPPDYEQYF.

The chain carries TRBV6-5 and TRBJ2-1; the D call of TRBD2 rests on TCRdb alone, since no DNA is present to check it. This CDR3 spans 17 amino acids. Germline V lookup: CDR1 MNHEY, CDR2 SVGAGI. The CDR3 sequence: CASSYLAGPNTYNEQFF.

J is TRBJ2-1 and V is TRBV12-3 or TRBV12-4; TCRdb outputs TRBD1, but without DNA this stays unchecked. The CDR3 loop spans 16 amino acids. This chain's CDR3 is CASSLPGTLSVDEQFF.

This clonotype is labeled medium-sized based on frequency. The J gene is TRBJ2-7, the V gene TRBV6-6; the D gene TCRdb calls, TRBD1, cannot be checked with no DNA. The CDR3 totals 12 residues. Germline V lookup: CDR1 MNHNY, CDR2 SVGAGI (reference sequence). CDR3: CASSLTGDEQYF.

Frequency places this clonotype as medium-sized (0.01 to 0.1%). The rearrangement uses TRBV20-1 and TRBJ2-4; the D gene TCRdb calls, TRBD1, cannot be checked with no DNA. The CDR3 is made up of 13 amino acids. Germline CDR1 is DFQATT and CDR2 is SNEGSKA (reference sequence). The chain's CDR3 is CSARPRGKNIQYF.

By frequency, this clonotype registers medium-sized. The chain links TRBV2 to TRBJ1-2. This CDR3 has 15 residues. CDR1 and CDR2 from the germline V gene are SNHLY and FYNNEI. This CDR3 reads CASSDTHEGENGYTF.

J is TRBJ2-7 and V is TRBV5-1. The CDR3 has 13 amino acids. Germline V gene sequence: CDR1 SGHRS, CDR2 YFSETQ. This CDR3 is CASSLSRSYEQYF.